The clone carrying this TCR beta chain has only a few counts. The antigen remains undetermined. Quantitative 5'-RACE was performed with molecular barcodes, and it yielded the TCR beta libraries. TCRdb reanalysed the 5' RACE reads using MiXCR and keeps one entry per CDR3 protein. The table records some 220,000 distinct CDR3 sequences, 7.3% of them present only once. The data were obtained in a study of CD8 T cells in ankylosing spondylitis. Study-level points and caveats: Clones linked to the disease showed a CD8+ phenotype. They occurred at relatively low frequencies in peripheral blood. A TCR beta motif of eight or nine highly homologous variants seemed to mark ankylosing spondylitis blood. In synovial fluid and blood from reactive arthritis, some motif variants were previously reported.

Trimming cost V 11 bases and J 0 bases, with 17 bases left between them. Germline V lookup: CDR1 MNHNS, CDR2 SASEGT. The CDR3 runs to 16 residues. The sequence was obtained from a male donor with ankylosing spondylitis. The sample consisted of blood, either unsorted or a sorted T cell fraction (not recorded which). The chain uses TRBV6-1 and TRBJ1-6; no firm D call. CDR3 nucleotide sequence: TGTGCCTCATCCCGATCGCAGAGCTCCTATAATTCACCCCTCCACTTT. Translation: CASSRSQSSYNSPLHF.